This T cell receptor beta chain was profiled in a study of CD8+CD57+ T cells in acquired aplastic anemia. Details on this clonotype: Its antigen is currently unknown. The junction shows a germline mismatch at one end, possibly a read error.

TCR beta VDJ and CDR3 profiles were obtained from a genomic DNA template. TCRdb redid the calling of the reads with MiXCR, one entry per CDR3 protein. The sample lists under 350,000 distinct CDR3 sequences, roughly three fifths occurring once. Study-wide results and caveats: Patients and controls turned out to have roughly 30 CD8+ CDR3 sequences in common. Significance was not reached for CD8+ Simpson's diversity between patients and controls.

The CDR3 has 15 amino acids. This sequence was found in a human donor with severe aplastic anemia or a healthy control (not recorded which). Sequenced: sorted CD4+, CD8+, or CD8+CD57+ T cells (not recorded which) from PBMCs. The chain links TRBV12-3 or TRBV12-4 to TRBJ2-3; 7 bases line up with TRBD1. In DNA, the CDR3 is TGTGCCAGCAGGACCGGGACAGCGAACACAGGTACGCAGTATTTT. Translation: CASRTGTANTGTQYF.